The T cell receptor (beta chain) described here comes from a study of early T cells in non-severe SARS-CoV-2 infection. V was shortened by 2 bases and J by 7 bases, with 21 bases between the two germline ends. Germline V CDR1 and CDR2: SGHRS, YFSETQ. This CDR3 has 16 amino acids. TCRdb called the 5' RACE reads again in MiXCR, with one record for every CDR3 protein. Of 100,000 to 120,000 distinct CDR3 sequences listed, over 10% are singletons. There are a few counts of this clonotype. The chain uses TRBV5-1 and TRBJ1-1; D gene unclear. The receptor was isolated from an adult who was a healthcare worker with PCR-confirmed SARS-CoV-2 infection or an uninfected control (not recorded which). The sequencing input was whole blood. The CDR3 nucleotides read TGCGCCAGCAGCTTTTCAGCGTTGGCCACCACGGTTGAAGCTTTCTTT. Its protein product is CASSFSALATTVEAFF.